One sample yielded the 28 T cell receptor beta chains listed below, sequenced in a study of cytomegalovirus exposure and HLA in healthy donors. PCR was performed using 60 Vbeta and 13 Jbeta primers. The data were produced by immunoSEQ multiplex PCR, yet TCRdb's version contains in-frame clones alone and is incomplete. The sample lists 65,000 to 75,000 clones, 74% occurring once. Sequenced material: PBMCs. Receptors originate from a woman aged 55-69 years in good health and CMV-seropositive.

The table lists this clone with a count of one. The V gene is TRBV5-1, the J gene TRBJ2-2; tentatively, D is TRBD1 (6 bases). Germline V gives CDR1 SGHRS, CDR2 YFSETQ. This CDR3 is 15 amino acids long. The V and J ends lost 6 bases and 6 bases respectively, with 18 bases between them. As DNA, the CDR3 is TGCGCCAGCAAGGCCCTACAGGGACACTCCGGGGAGCTGTTTTTT. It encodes CASKALQGHSGELFF.

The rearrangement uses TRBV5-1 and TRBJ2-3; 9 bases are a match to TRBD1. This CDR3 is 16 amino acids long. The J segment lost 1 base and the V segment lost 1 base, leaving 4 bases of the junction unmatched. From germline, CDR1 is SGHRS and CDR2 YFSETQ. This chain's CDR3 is CASSLTGGIRTDTQYF. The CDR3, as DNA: TGCGCCAGCAGCTTGACAGGGGGCATTCGCACAGATACGCAGTATTTT. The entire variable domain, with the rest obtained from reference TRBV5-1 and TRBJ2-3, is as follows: KAGVTQTPRYLIKTRGQQVTLSCSPISGHRSVSWYQQTPGQGLQFLFEYFSETQRNKGNFPGRFSGRQFSNSRSEMNVSTLELGDSALYLCASSLTGGIRTDTQYFGPGTRLTVL.

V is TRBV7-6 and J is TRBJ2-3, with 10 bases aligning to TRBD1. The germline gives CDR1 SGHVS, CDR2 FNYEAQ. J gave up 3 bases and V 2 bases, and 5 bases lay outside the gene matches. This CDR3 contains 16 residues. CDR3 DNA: TGTGCCAGCAGCTTAACCGGGACAGGGGAAACAGATACGCAGTATTTT. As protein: CASSLTGTGETDTQYF.

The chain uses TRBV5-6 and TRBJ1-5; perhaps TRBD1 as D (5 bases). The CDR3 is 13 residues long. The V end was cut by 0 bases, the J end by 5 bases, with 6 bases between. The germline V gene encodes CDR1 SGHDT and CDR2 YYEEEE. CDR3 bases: TGTGCCAGCAGCTTGGGACAGCATCAGCCCCAGCATTTT. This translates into CASSLGQHQPQHF.

CDR3 in amino acids: CASSSFRGQETQYF. Here the CDR3 DNA reads TGTGCCAGCAGTTCCTTCAGGGGGCAAGAGACCCAGTACTTC. This chain joins TRBV6-5 and TRBJ2-5; 7 nucleotides line up with TRBD1. J lost 2 bases, V lost 4 bases, and 4 bases had no gene match. From germline, CDR1 is MNHEY and CDR2 SVGAGI. This CDR3 is built from 14 residues.

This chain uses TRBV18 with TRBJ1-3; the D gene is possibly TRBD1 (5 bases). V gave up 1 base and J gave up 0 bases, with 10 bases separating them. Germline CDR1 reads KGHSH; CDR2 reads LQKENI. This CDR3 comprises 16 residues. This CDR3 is CASSPQGPGSGNTIYF. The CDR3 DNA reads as TGTGCCAGCTCACCACAGGGGCCCGGCTCTGGAAACACCATATATTTT. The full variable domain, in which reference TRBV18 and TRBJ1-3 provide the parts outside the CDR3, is NAGVMQNPRHLVRRRGQEARLRCSPMKGHSHVYWYRQLPEEGLKFMVYLQKENIIDESGMPKERFSAEFPKEGPSILRIQQVVRGDSAAYFCASSPQGPGSGNTIYFGEGSWLTVV.

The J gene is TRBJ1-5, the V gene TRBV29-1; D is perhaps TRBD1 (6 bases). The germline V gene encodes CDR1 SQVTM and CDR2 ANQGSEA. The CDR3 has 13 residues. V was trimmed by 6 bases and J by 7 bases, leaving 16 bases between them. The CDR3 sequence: CSVARGADQPQHF. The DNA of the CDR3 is TGCAGCGTGGCCCGGGGGGCGGACCAGCCCCAGCATTTT.

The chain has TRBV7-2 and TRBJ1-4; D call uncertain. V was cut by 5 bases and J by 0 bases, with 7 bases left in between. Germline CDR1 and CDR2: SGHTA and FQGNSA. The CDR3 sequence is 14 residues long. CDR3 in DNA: TGTGCCAGCAGCACCCACACAACTAATGAAAAACTGTTTTTT. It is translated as CASSTHTTNEKLFF.

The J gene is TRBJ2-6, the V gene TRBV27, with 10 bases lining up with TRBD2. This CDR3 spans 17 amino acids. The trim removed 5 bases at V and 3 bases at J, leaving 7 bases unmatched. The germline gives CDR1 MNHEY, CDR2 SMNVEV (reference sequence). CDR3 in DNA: TGTGCCAGCAGTGGGACTAGCGCCCTCGGTGGGGCCAACGTCCTGACTTTC. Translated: CASSGTSALGGANVLTF.

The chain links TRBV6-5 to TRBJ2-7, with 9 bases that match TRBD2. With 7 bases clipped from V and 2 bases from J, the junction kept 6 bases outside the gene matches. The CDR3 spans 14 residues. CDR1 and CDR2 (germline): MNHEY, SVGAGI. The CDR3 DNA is TGTGCCAGCACGAGCAGCGGGGGGACCTACGAGCAGTACTTC. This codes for CASTSSGGTYEQYF.

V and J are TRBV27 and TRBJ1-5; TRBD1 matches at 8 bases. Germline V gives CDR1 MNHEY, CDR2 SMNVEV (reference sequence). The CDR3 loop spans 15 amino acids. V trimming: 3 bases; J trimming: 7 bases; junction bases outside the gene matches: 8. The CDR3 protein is CASSFAPGGGQPQHF. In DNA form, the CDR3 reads TGTGCCAGCAGTTTCGCACCAGGGGGCGGGCAGCCCCAGCATTTT.

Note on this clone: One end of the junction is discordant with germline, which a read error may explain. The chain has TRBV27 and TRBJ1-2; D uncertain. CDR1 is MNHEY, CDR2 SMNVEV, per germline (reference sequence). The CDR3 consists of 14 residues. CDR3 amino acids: CASHPVEGDYGYTF. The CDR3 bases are TGTGCCAGCCACCCGGTGGAGGGTGACTACGGCTACACCTTC.

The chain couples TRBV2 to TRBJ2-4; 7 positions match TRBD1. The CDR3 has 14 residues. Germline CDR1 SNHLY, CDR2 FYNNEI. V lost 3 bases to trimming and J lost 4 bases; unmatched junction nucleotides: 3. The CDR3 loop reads CASSDGRGKNIQYF. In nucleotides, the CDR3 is TGTGCCAGCAGTGACGGCAGGGGGAAAAACATTCAGTACTTC.

CDR3 amino acids: CASGLPSGNTEAFF. CDR3 DNA: TGTGCTAGTGGTTTGCCGAGCGGAAACACTGAAGCTTTCTTT. The V call is TRBV12-5, the J call TRBJ1-1; D not resolved. Looked up from germline, CDR1 is LGHNT and CDR2 is FRNRAP. The V and J ends lost 2 bases and 2 bases respectively, with 9 bases between them. This CDR3 is built from 14 residues.

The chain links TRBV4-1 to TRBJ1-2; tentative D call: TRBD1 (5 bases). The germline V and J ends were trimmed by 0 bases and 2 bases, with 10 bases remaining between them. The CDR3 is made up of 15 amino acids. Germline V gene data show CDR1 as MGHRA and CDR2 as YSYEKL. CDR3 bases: TGCGCCAGCAGCCAAGACAGGGTGCTAAACTATGGCTACACCTTC. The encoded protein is CASSQDRVLNYGYTF.

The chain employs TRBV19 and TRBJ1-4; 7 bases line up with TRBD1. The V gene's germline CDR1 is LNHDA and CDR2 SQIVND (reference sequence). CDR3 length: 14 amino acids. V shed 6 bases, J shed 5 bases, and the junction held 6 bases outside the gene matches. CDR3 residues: CASSQQGRNEKLFF. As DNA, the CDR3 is TGTGCCAGTAGCCAACAGGGGCGGAATGAAAAACTGTTTTTT.

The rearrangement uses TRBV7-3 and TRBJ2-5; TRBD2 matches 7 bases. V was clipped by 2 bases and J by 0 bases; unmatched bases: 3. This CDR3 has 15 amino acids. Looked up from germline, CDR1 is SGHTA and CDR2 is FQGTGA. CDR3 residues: CASSLGGLYQETQYF. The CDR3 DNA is TGTGCCAGCAGCTTAGGGGGACTATACCAAGAGACCCAGTACTTC. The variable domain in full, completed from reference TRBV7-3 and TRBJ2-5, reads GAGVSQTPSNKVTEKGKYVELRCDPISGHTALYWYRQSLGQGPEFLIYFQGTGAADDSGLPNDRFFAVRPEGSVSTLKIQRTERGDSAVYLCASSLGGLYQETQYFGPGTRLLVL.

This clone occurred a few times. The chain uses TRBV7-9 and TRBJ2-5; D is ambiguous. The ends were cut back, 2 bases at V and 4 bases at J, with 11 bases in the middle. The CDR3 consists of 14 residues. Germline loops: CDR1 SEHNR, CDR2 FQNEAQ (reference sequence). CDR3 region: CASSLIASLETQYF. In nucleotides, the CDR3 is TGTGCCAGCAGCTTAATAGCTAGTTTAGAGACCCAGTACTTC.

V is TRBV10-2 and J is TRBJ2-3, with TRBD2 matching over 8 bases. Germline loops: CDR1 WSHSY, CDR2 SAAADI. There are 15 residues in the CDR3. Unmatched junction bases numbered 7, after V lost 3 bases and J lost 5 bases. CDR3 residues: CASSDLAGFVDTQYF. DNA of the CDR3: TGCGCCAGCAGTGATTTAGCGGGATTCGTAGATACGCAGTATTTT.

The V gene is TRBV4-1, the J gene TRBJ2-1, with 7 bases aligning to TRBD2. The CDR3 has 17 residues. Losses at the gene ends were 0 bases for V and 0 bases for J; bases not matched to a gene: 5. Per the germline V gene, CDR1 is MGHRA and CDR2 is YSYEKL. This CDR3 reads CASSQEGRGSSYNEQFF. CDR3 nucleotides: TGCGCCAGCAGCCAAGAGGGGCGGGGGAGCTCCTACAATGAGCAGTTCTTC.

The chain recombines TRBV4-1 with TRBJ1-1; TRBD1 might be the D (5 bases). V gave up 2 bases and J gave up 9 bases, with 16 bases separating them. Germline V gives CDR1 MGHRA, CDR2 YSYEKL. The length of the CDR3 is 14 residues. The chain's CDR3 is CASSQLRVNRKAFF. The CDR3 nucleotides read TGCGCCAGCAGCCAACTTAGGGTGAACAGGAAAGCTTTCTTT.

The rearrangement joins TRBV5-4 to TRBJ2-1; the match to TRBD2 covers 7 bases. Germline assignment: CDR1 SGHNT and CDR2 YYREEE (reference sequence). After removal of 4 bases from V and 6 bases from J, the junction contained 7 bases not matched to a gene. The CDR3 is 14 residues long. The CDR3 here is CASSLGRLGNEQFF. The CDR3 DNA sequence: TGTGCCAGCAGCCTCGGGAGGCTAGGCAATGAGCAGTTCTTC.

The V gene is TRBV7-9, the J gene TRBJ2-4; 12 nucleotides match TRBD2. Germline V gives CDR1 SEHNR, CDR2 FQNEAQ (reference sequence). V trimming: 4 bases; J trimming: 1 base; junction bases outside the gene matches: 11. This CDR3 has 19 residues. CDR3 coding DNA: TGTGCCAGCAGCTCTCCTAGCGGGGGGGCTAGTGGGGCCAAAAACATTCAGTACTTC. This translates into CASSSPSGGASGAKNIQYF.

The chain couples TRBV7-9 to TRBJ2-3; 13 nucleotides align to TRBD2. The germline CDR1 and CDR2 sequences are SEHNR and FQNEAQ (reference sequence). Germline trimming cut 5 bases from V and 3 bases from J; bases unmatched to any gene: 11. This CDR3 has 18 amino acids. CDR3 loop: CASSVTSGRPGGTDTQYF. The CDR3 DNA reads TGTGCCAGCAGCGTGACTAGCGGGAGGCCGGGTGGGACAGATACGCAGTATTTT. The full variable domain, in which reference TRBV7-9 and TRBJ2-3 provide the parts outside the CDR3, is DTGVSQNPRHKITKRGQNVTFRCDPISEHNRLYWYRQTLGQGPEFLTYFQNEAQLEKSRLLSDRFSAERPKGSFSTLEIQRTEQGDSAMYLCASSVTSGRPGGTDTQYFGPGTRLTVL.

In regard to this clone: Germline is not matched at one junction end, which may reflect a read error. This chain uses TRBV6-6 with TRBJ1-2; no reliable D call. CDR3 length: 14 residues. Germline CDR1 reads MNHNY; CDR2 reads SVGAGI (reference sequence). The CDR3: CAISSAGASVGYTF. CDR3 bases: TGTGCCATCAGTTCCGCGGGAGCGTCGGTCGGCTACACCTTC.

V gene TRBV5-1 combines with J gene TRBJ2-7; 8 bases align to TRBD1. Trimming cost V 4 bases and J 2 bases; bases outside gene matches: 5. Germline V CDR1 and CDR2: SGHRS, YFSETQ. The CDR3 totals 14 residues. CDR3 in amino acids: CASSPRDRTYEQYF. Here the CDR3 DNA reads TGCGCCAGCAGCCCTAGGGACAGGACCTACGAGCAGTACTTC.

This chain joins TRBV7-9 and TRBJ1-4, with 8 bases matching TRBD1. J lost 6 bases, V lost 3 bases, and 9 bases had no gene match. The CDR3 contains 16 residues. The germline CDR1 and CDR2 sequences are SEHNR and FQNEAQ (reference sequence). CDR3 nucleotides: TGTGCCAGCAGCTTTCTAGCCCGACAGGGGTATGAAAAACTGTTTTTT. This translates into CASSFLARQGYEKLFF.

The CDR3 is CASSVFGTSRTDTQYF. Written as DNA, the CDR3 is TGTGCCAGCAGCGTCTTCGGGACTAGTCGAACAGATACGCAGTATTTT. The chain combines TRBV9 with TRBJ2-3; 8 nucleotides match TRBD2. The germline CDR1 and CDR2 sequences are SGDLS and YYNGEE. Losses at the gene ends were 2 bases for V and 3 bases for J; bases not matched to a gene: 8. The CDR3 length is 16 residues.